The 18 T cell receptor beta chains reported below all come from one sample, sequenced in a study of T-cell reconstitution after alpha-beta-depleted transplantation in children. Unique molecular identifiers were built into the TCRbeta library. TCRdb used MiXCR to reprocess the PCR reads, holding one entry per CDR3 protein. The sample lists about 340,000 distinct CDR3 sequences; 15% to 20% were seen once. The sample in question was PBMCs, mostly from graft donor cells, obtained 360 days after TCRalphabeta/CD19-depleted stem cell transplant. The receptors here all came from a male patient between 2 and 10 years old who had a stem cell transplant for acute lymphoblastic leukemia, so the T cells may come from the graft donor.

In this sample, this clonotype turned up a few times. This chain connects TRBV29-1 to TRBJ2-7; the match to TRBD2 covers 7 bases. Trimming took 3 bases from V and 2 from J; bases not matched to a gene: 7. This CDR3 region has 14 residues. Germline V CDR1 and CDR2: SQVTM, ANQGSEA. This chain's CDR3 is CSVETREATYEQYF. CDR3 nucleotide sequence: TGCAGCGTTGAGACCCGGGAGGCCACCTACGAGCAGTACTTC.

This clonotype was seen a few times. The chain carries TRBV12-3 or TRBV12-4 and TRBJ2-5; TRBD2 matches 7 bases. The CDR3 is 13 amino acids. Trimming cost V 7 bases and J 4 bases; bases outside gene matches: 6. CDR3 nucleotide sequence: TGTGCCAGCACCCCCGCGGGAGTAGAGACCCAGTACTTC. Residues: CASTPAGVETQYF.

DNA for the CDR3: TGCAGCGTTGTCCGGACAGGGGGCTACGAGCAGTACTTC. Its protein is CSVVRTGGYEQYF. The chain has TRBV29-1 and TRBJ2-7, with TRBD1 matching 10 bases. The CDR3 extends over 13 amino acids. CDR1 is SQVTM, CDR2 ANQGSEA, per germline. The trim removed 4 bases at V and 3 bases at J, leaving 3 bases unmatched.

This clonotype has more than one count but fewer than ten. The CDR3 region has the DNA TGTGCCAGCAGTTTCGCCATTAGCGGGAGAGATCTTCAGTATGAGCAGTTCTTC. This sequence encodes CASSFAISGRDLQYEQFF. The V and J genes are TRBV28 and TRBJ2-1; 9 nucleotides agree with TRBD2. Germline V gene lookup returns CDR1 MDHEN and CDR2 SYDVKM. This CDR3 is 18 amino acids long. J lost 8 bases, V lost 3 bases, and 17 bases had no gene match. The complete variable domain, with remaining parts taken from reference TRBV28 and TRBJ2-1, reads DVKVTQSSRYLVKRTGEKVFLECVQDMDHENMFWYRQDPGLGLRLIYFSYDVKMKEKGDIPEGYSVSREKKERFSLILESASTNQTSMYLCASSFAISGRDLQYEQFFGPGTRLTVL.

At least ten counts were recorded for this clonotype. V and J are TRBV7-3 and TRBJ2-1, with 12 nucleotides matching TRBD2. V was pared by 4 bases and J by 4 bases, with 2 bases of the junction left unmatched. The CDR3 extends over 15 amino acids. Looked up from germline, CDR1 is SGHTA and CDR2 is FQGTGA. CDR3 amino acids: CASSSLAGGYNEQFF. The CDR3 region has the DNA TGTGCCAGCAGCTCCCTAGCGGGAGGGTACAATGAGCAGTTCTTC.

V is TRBV5-1 and J is TRBJ1-1, with a weak D call TRBD1 (6 bases). The V end lost 0 bases, the J end lost 2 bases, and 11 bases lay between the germline ends. There are 15 residues in the CDR3. Germline CDR1 is SGHRS and CDR2 is YFSETQ. DNA of the CDR3: TGCGCCAGCAGCTTGGAGGGGGTGGGAAACACTGAAGCTTTCTTT. Translated, it gives CASSLEGVGNTEAFF.

The gene calls are TRBV6-5 and TRBJ2-1; D unclear. The germline V gene encodes CDR1 MNHEY and CDR2 SVGAGI. This CDR3 region has 12 residues. The V end was cut by 4 bases, the J end by 7 bases, with 8 bases between. CDR3 loop: CASSSELNEQFF. The CDR3 DNA is TGTGCCAGCAGTTCAGAACTAAATGAGCAGTTCTTC.

This clonotype was detected only a few times. The chain is built from TRBV5-1 and TRBJ2-5; 11 bases are shared with TRBD2. J gave up 3 bases and V 4 bases, and 14 bases lay outside the gene matches. Germline V lookup: CDR1 SGHRS, CDR2 YFSETQ. This CDR3 spans 18 amino acids. The CDR3 is CASSPGLAALSWKETQYF. The CDR3 nucleotides are TGCGCCAGCAGCCCGGGACTAGCGGCCCTCTCATGGAAAGAGACCCAGTACTTC.

The table lists this clonotype with a few counts. Here the CDR3 DNA reads TGCAGTGCTAGAACCCACGGACAGGGTGTGGGAGAGACCCAGTACTTC. This codes for CSARTHGQGVGETQYF. The chain recombines TRBV20-1 with TRBJ2-5; 8 bases line up with TRBD1. This CDR3 comprises 16 residues. The germline CDR1 and CDR2 sequences are DFQATT and SNEGSKA (reference sequence). With 2 bases clipped from V and 4 bases from J, the junction kept 12 bases outside the gene matches.

V usage is TRBV29-1 and J usage is TRBJ2-1; 7 bases are a match to TRBD2. The trim removed 3 bases at V and 0 bases at J, leaving 2 bases unmatched. Germline lookup yields CDR1 SQVTM and CDR2 ANQGSEA. CDR3 length equals 14 residues. CDR3 coding DNA: TGCAGCGTTGAGGCGGGGGACTCCTACAATGAGCAGTTCTTC. Encoded protein: CSVEAGDSYNEQFF.

There are many counts of this clonotype. The CDR3 DNA sequence: TGTGCCAGCAGTGAACCCCCTAGCAATGAGCAGTTCTTC. It codes for CASSEPPSNEQFF. The chain employs TRBV25-1 and TRBJ2-1; no clear D. The V and J ends lost 2 bases and 6 bases respectively, with 8 bases between them. This CDR3 comprises 13 residues. Germline-derived CDR1 and CDR2 are MGHDK and SYGVNS.

V and J are TRBV14 and TRBJ2-7, with a weak D call TRBD2 (6 bases). Trimming removed 1 base from V and 2 bases from J, with 15 bases in between. CDR3 size: 16 residues. Germline V lookup: CDR1 SGHDN, CDR2 FVKESK. The CDR3 region has the DNA TGTGCCAGCAGCCAAGGTTTTCGGACTACCCCCTACGAGCAGTACTTC. Its translation: CASSQGFRTTPYEQYF. Filled out from reference TRBV14 and TRBJ2-7, the complete variable domain reads EAGVTQFPSHSVIEKGQTVTLRCDPISGHDNLYWYRRVMGKEIKFLLHFVKESKQDESGMPNNRFLAERTGGTYSTLKVQPAELEDSGVYFCASSQGFRTTPYEQYFGPGTRLTVT.

The CDR3 bases are TGTGCCAGCAGCCGCCGTACCGGGACAGGCTACGAGCAGTACTTC. Translating it yields CASSRRTGTGYEQYF. The chain joins TRBV7-2 to TRBJ2-7, with 8 bases aligning to TRBD1. From germline, CDR1 is SGHTA and CDR2 FQGNSA. The CDR3 consists of 15 residues. V dropped 5 bases and J dropped 3; count of bases not matched to a gene: 9. The full variable domain, in which reference TRBV7-2 and TRBJ2-7 provide the parts outside the CDR3, is GAGVSQSPSNKVTEKGKDVELRCDPISGHTALYWYRQSLGQGLEFLIYFQGNSAPDKSGLPSDRFSAERTGGSVSTLTIQRTQQEDSAVYLCASSRRTGTGYEQYFGPGTRLTVT.

This clonotype was observed many times. The rearrangement links TRBV27 to TRBJ2-1, with TRBD2 identical over 9 bases. In germline, CDR1 is MNHEY, CDR2 SMNVEV (reference sequence). This CDR3 is built from 15 residues. V was pared by 6 bases and J by 6 bases, with 9 bases of the junction left unmatched. The CDR3 nucleotides are TGTGCCAGCAGATGGGGGCGGGAGGGTGGCAATGAGCAGTTCTTC. Its protein product is CASRWGREGGNEQFF.

This clonotype occurred many times. J is TRBJ2-6 and V is TRBV28; D ambiguous. CDR1 is MDHEN, CDR2 SYDVKM, per germline. This CDR3 is 13 amino acids long. The V end was cut by 7 bases, the J end by 0 bases, with 4 bases between. CDR3: CASNLSGANVLTF. The CDR3, as DNA: TGTGCCAGCAACCTCTCTGGGGCCAACGTCCTGACTTTC. Full variable domain (missing parts from reference TRBV28 and TRBJ2-6): DVKVTQSSRYLVKRTGEKVFLECVQDMDHENMFWYRQDPGLGLRLIYFSYDVKMKEKGDIPEGYSVSREKKERFSLILESASTNQTSMYLCASNLSGANVLTFGAGSRLTVL.

This clonotype was counted only a few times. The chain joins TRBV24-1 to TRBJ2-4, with 7 bases that match TRBD1. Germline assignment: CDR1 KGHDR and CDR2 SFDVKD. The CDR3 runs 16 residues. V lost 3 bases and J lost 4; bases outside the gene matches: 8. CDR3 in DNA: TGTGCCACCAGTGATACGACAGGGAGAGGGAAAAACATTCAGTACTTC. Translation gives CATSDTTGRGKNIQYF.

V usage is TRBV28 and J usage is TRBJ2-4; D not resolved. V lost 7 bases and J 0 bases, leaving 10 bases between the germline ends. This CDR3 spans 14 amino acids. Looked up from germline, CDR1 is MDHEN and CDR2 is SYDVKM. CDR3 region: CASTISTAKNIQYF. CDR3 nucleotides: TGTGCCAGCACCATTTCGACAGCCAAAAACATTCAGTACTTC.

The chain joins TRBV28 to TRBJ2-2; 8 bases map to TRBD1. Germline loops: CDR1 MDHEN, CDR2 SYDVKM. This CDR3 is built from 15 residues. The J segment lost 7 bases and the V segment lost 6 bases, leaving 10 bases of the junction unmatched. CDR3 sequence (DNA): TGTGCCAGCAGCTCCCCGACAGGGGCGGGCGGGGAGCTGTTTTTT. Its translation: CASSSPTGAGGELFF.